This T cell receptor (beta chain) is drawn from a study of T cell responses to AZD1222 COVID-19 vaccine. The study, taken as a whole, reports: White British donors predominated, females outnumbered males, and clonal diversity was possibly underestimated. At baseline, just 6 or 7 AZD1222 recipients tested seropositive.

Some clones are missing from TCRdb's copy, which holds only in-frame ones; the method was immunoSEQ multiplex PCR. The sample lists 65,000 to 70,000 clones; roughly 90% were seen once. The CDR3 is made up of 15 amino acids. V dropped 6 bases and J dropped 1; count of bases not matched to a gene: 5. From germline, CDR1 is LNHDA and CDR2 SQIVND (reference sequence). As for this clone: What it binds is not known.

The rearrangement joins TRBV19 to TRBJ1-1; TRBD1 agrees at 10 bases. The receptor's source is an adult in good health. The sequencing here drew on peripheral blood, taken on day 0 of AZD1222 vaccination. CDR3 bases: TGTGCCAGTAGGGAAGACAGGGGGCGGAACACTGAAGCTTTCTTT. Protein sequence: CASREDRGRNTEAFF.